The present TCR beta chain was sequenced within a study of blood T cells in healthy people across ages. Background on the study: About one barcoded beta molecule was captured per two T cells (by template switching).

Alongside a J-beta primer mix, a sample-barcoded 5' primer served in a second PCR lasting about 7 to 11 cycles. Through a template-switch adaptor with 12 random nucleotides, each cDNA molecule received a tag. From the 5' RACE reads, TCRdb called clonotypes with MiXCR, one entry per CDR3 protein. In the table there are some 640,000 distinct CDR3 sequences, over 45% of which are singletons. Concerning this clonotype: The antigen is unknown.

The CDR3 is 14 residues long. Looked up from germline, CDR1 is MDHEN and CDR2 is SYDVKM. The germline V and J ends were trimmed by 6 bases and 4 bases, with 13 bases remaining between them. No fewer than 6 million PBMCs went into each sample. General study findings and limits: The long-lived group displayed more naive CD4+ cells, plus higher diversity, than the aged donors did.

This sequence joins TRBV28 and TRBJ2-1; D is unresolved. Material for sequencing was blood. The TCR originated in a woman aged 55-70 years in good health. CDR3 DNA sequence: TGTGCCAGCAGGGAGACAAACGTGTACAATGAGCAGTTCTTC. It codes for CASRETNVYNEQFF.